The source of this T cell receptor (beta chain) is a study of blood T cells in healthy people across ages. Whenever a sample was processed, at least 6.5 million PBMCs were isolated. For the second PCR, which ran for roughly 7 to 11 cycles, a sample-barcoded 5' primer and a J-beta primer mix were used. One entry per CDR3 protein, called by TCRdb with MiXCR from the 5' RACE reads. Among over 1,500,000 distinct CDR3 sequences listed, approximately 39% were seen once. The sequence derives from a human donor in good health. Material for sequencing was blood.

CDR3 sequence reads: CASSLQGNPVYEQYF. The DNA of the CDR3 is TGTGCCAGCAGTCTCCAGGGGAATCCTGTGTACGAGCAGTACTTC. The chain uses TRBV6-2 or TRBV6-3 and TRBJ2-7, with D perhaps matching TRBD1 (6 bases). Looked up from germline, CDR1 is MNHEY and CDR2 is SVGEGT. The germline V and J ends were trimmed by 5 bases and 4 bases, with 18 bases remaining between them. The CDR3 totals 15 residues.